This T cell receptor beta chain was captured by sequencing in a study of metastatic and nonmetastatic thyroid tumors (dated by TCRdb to 2020 to 2022). Regarding the study in general: For patients with malignant and with benign thyroid disease, the researchers compared repertoires between peripheral blood samples and tumor or nodule tissue samples. Findings and caveats that apply to the study as a whole: In both blood and tumor samples, TCR beta diversity was reported to be significantly higher in malignant tumors than in benign nodules.

Trimming costs V 4 bases and J 3 bases, and their ends lie 14 bases apart. In the germline V gene, CDR1 corresponds to SGDLS and CDR2 to YYNGEE. From its cysteine to its phenylalanine, the CDR3 spans 15 amino acids. CDR3 DNA is the only sequence kept; it has 45 bases, read in frame from the first base. None of the patients had been given any treatment before thyroid surgery. Using T-cell receptor beta sequencing, the researchers looked back retrospectively at clinical samples from patients, gathered between the early 2010s and the late 2010s. Library preparation employed PCR. Sequencer: Illumina HiSeq 4000. High-throughput sequencing was used to profile the TCR beta-chain CDR3 region of every patient. The authors' pipeline ran thus. CDR3 differences across clinicopathological groups were used to build a classifier for discriminating distant-metastatic papillary thyroid cancer patients. The Shannon index was used to assess repertoire diversity, and the Morisita-Horn index was used to assess tumor-blood repertoire similarity. The public reads were run again by TCRdb, first through fastp at Q25 and then through MiXCR, and only productive beta chains were kept. The V and J calls were determined by TCRdb, not by the authors. The sample records roughly 70,000 clones, roughly 18% of which are singletons. Roughly 13% of the sample rests with the top ten.

As for this clone: Its antigen is unknown. Within one base of it there is no much larger clone, and no base qualities were kept.

Recombination joined TRBV9 with TRBJ1-3; a weak D assignment points to TRBD1 (6 bases agree). The source is a female donor with papillary thyroid cancer or a benign thyroid nodule (not recorded which). Some clones in this sample may be carry-over from other donors' samples. The sample consisted of blood. CDR3 sequence: CASSPTDSYGNTIYF. The sequence in DNA is TGTGCCAGCAGCCCGACGGACAGCTATGGAAACACCATATATTTT.